These 3 T cell receptor beta chains came from one sample sequenced in a study of T cells after yellow fever vaccination (dated by TCRdb to the late 2010s). This sample's treatment or condition label indicates: live attenuated yellow fever vaccine strain. The library relied on 5' RACE. This sample was sequenced with an Illumina NovaSeq 6000. In-frame beta chains were kept once TCRdb had trimmed the public reads at Q25 with fastp and called clones with MiXCR. Each entry merges the rows of one CDR3 protein and shows their most common DNA and genes. The sample contains over 300,000 distinct CDR3 sequences, roughly 3.9% of them found a single time. Of the sample, roughly 25% is held by the ten largest clones. The sample consisted of PBMCs, taken 5 days after the yellow fever booster vaccination. The receptors derive from a man aged 18-30 years who received the YFV17D yellow fever vaccine.

This clonotype was seen many times. The chain has TRBV5-6 and TRBJ2-1; possibly TRBD2 for D (5 bases). Trimming took 3 bases from V and 9 from J, leaving 10 bases between them. The CDR3 covers 12 residues. CDR1 and CDR2 from the germline V gene are SGHDT and YYEEEE. The DNA for the CDR3 is TGTGCCAGCAGCTACTTGAGGGCTGAGCAGTTCTTC. Its translation: CASSYLRAEQFF.

This clonotype was recorded a few times. The V and J genes are TRBV4-1 and TRBJ2-2; D possibly uses TRBD1 or TRBD2 (5 bases each). V shed 1 base and J shed 7 bases, with 22 bases lying between them. Germline loops: CDR1 MGHRA, CDR2 YSYEKL. The CDR3 has 18 amino acids. CDR3 sequence reads: CASSQGSPGTAVGGELFF. The DNA of the CDR3 is TGCGCCAGCAGCCAAGGAAGCCCCGGGACCGCCGTGGGCGGGGAGCTGTTTTTT.

This clonotype was picked up a small number of times. The chain joins TRBV27 to TRBJ2-5, with TRBD2 identical over 14 bases. Per germline, CDR1 MNHEY and CDR2 SMNVEV (reference sequence). Trimming took 5 bases from V and 5 from J; bases not matched to a gene: 4. CDR3 size: 15 residues. The CDR3 sequence: CASSVGLAGVETQYF. In nucleotides, the CDR3 is TGTGCCAGCAGTGTGGGACTAGCGGGGGTGGAGACCCAGTACTTC.